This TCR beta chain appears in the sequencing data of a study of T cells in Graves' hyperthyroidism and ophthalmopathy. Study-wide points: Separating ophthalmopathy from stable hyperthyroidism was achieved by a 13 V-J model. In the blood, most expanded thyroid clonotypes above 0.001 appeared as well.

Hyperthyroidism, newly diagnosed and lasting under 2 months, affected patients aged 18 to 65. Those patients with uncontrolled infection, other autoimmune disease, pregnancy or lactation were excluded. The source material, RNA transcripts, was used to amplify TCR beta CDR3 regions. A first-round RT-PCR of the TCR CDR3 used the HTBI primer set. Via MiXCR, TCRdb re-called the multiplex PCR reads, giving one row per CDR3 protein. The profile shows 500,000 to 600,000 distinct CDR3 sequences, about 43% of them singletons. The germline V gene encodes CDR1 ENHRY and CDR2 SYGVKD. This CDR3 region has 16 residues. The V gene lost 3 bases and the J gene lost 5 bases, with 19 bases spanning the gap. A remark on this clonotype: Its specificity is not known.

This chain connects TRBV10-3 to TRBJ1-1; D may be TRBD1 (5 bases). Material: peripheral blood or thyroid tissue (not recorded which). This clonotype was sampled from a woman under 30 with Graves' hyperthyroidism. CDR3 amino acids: CAISDPAIGGGTEAFF. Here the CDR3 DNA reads TGTGCCATCAGTGACCCTGCTATCGGGGGTGGGACTGAAGCTTTCTTT.